This T cell receptor beta chain came from a study of blood T cells in healthy people across ages. A sample-barcoded 5' primer and a J-beta primer mix were used in a second PCR of roughly 6 to 11 cycles. TCRdb reprocessed the 5' RACE reads with MiXCR, giving one entry per CDR3 protein. The data hold over 950,000 distinct CDR3 sequences, with just over 50% observed a single time. V gave up 0 bases and J gave up 2 bases, with 9 bases separating them. The germline V gene has CDR1 SGHRS and CDR2 YFSETQ. The CDR3 has 14 residues. The chain has TRBV5-1 and TRBJ2-7; no definite D call. The sequence came from a woman aged 55-75 years in good health. Sequencing input: blood. CDR3 sequence: CASSLGRPPYEQYF. As DNA, the CDR3 is TGCGCCAGCAGCTTGGGAAGGCCCCCCTACGAGCAGTACTTC. The full variable domain, rest sourced from reference TRBV5-1 and TRBJ2-7, is KAGVTQTPRYLIKTRGQQVTLSCSPISGHRSVSWYQQTPGQGLQFLFEYFSETQRNKGNFPGRFSGRQFSNSRSEMNVSTLELGDSALYLCASSLGRPPYEQYFGPGTRLTVT.